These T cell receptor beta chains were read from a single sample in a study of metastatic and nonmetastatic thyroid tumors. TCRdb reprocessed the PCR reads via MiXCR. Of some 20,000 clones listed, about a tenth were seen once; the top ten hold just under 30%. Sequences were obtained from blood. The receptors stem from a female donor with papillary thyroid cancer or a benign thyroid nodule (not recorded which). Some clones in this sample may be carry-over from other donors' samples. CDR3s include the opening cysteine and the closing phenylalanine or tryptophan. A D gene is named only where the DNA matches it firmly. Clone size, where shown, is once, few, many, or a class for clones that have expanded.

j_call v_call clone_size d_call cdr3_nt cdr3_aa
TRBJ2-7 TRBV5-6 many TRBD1 TGTGCCAGCAGCATCGGGACAGAAAGCTCCTACGAGCAGTACTTC CASSIGTESSYEQYF
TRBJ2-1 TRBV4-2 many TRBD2 TGTGCCAGCAGCAAACCGACTAGCGGGGGCTTGAGCTCCTACAATGAGCAGTTCTTC CASSKPTSGGLSSYNEQFF
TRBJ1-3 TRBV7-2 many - TGTGCCAGCACGAGGGGGGGGGCATCTGGAAACACCATATATTTT CASTRGGASGNTIYF
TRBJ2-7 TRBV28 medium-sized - TGTGCCAGCAAACTGACGGGACGGAGGCTCGGGGTATACGAGCAGTACTTC CASKLTGRRLGVYEQYF
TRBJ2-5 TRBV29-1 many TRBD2 TGCAGCGTTGATGAGGGACTAGCGGGAGAGACCCAGTACTTC CSVDEGLAGETQYF
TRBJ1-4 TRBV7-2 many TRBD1 TGTGCCAGCAGCTTACTTGGGACAGGGGGTGAAAAACTGTTTTTT CASSLLGTGGEKLFF
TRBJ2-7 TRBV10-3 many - TGTGCCATCAGTGAAACCTTCTACGAGCAGTACTTC CAISETFYEQYF
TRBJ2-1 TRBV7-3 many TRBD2 TGTGCCAGCAGCCCACTAGCGGGAGTATACAATGAGCAGTTCTTC CASSPLAGVYNEQFF
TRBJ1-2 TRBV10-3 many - TGTGCCATCAGTGAGTTAGGGGGTGTAAGGAGGATCTATGGCTACACCTTC CAISELGGVRRIYGYTF
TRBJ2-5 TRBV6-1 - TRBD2 TGTGCCAGCAGTCCAACTAGCGGGAGTTGTGATACCCAGTACTTC CASSPTSGSCDTQYF
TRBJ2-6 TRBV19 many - TGTGCCAGTATGATCGGCCTCTCTGGGGCCAACGTCCTGACTTTC CASMIGLSGANVLTF
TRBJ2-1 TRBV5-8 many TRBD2 TGTGCCAGCAGCTTGGGTAGCGGGAACTACAATGAGCAGTTCTTC CASSLGSGNYNEQFF
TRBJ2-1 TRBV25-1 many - TGTGCCAGCAGTGATAGCGGACCTGGGGACAATGAGCAGTTCTTC CASSDSGPGDNEQFF